This record concerns one T cell receptor (beta chain) sequence. V lost 5 bases to trimming and J lost 0 bases, with 14 bases between them. Germline CDR1 reads SEHNR; CDR2 reads FQNEAQ (reference sequence). The CDR3 sequence is 16 residues long. The data were taken from a study of T cell responses to AZD1222 COVID-19 vaccine. The data were produced by immunoSEQ multiplex PCR, yet TCRdb's version contains in-frame clones alone and is incomplete. The top ten clones hold 5% of a sample with 97,000 or so clones, about 88% of them seen once. The TCR sequence derives from an adult in good health. Sequencing used peripheral blood, obtained on day 0 of AZD1222 vaccination. V is TRBV7-9 and J is TRBJ1-3; D remains unclear. The CDR3 DNA reads TGTGCCAGCAGCGCTATCACAGAATTCTCTGGAAACACCATATATTTT. Translated, it gives CASSAITEFSGNTIYF.